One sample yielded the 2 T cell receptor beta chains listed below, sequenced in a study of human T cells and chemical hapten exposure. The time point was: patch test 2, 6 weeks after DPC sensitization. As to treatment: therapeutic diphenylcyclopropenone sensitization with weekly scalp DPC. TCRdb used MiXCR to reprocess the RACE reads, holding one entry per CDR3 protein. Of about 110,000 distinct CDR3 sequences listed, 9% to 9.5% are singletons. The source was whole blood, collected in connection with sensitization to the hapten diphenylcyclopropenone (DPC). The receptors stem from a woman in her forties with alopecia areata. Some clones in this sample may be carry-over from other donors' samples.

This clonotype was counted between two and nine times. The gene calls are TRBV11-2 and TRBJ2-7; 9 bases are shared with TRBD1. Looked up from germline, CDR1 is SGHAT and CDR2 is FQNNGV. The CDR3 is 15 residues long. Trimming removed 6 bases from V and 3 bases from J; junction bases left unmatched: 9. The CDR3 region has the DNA TGTGCCAGCAGGAAACCCGGGACAGGGTTCTACGAGCAGTACTTC. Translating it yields CASRKPGTGFYEQYF.

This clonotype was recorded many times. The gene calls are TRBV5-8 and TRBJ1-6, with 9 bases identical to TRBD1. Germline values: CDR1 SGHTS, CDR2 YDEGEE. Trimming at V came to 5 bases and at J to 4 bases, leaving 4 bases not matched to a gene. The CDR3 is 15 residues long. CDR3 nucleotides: TGTGCCAGCAGTTCGGGACAGGGATATAATTCACCCCTCCACTTT. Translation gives CASSSGQGYNSPLHF. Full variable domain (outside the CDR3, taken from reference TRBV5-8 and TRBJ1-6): EAGVTQSPTHLIKTRGQQATLRCSPISGHTSVYWYQQALGLGLQFLLWYDEGEERNRGNFPPRFSGRQFPNYSSELNVNALELEDSALYLCASSSGQGYNSPLHFGNGTRLTVT.